These 10 T cell receptor beta chains were sequenced from one sample in a study of blood T cell repertoires in COVID-19. The protocol was immunoSEQ multiplex PCR, while the TCRdb copy is restricted to in-frame clones and leaves out a portion. The sample gives around 290,000 clones, roughly nine tenths of which show up once; 1.7% is in the top ten. Specimen: PBMCs or T cells enriched from blood (not recorded which). The receptors come from a woman aged 40 to 50 who had recovered from COVID-19.

The CDR3 loop is CASSLEELLAWNTGELFF. The CDR3 DNA reads TGTGCCAGCAGCTTAGAAGAGTTATTAGCTTGGAACACCGGGGAGCTGTTTTTT. The chain links TRBV7-9 to TRBJ2-2; no definite D call. From germline, CDR1 is SEHNR and CDR2 FQNEAQ (reference sequence). The CDR3 covers 18 residues. The V end lost 1 base, the J end lost 1 base, and 16 bases lay between the germline ends. Together with reference TRBV7-9 and TRBJ2-2, the CDR3 gives the full variable domain: DTGVSQNPRHKITKRGQNVTFRCDPISEHNRLYWYRQTLGQGPEFLTYFQNEAQLEKSRLLSDRFSAERPKGSFSTLEIQRTEQGDSAMYLCASSLEELLAWNTGELFFGEGSRLTVL.

The CDR3 DNA reads as TGCGCCAGCACCTCGCTAGGGACAGTTCAAGAGACCCAGTACTTC. It encodes CASTSLGTVQETQYF. The rearrangement joins TRBV5-1 to TRBJ2-5, with 7 bases matching TRBD1. This CDR3 comprises 15 residues. V lost 6 bases to trimming and J lost 2 bases; unmatched junction nucleotides: 10. From germline, CDR1 is SGHRS and CDR2 YFSETQ.

The chain couples TRBV19 to TRBJ1-2; the D gene is possibly TRBD1 (5 bases). CDR1 is LNHDA and CDR2 is SQIVND in the germline V gene (reference sequence). With 7 bases removed from V and 2 bases from J, the gap between germline ends came to 11 bases. The CDR3 totals 13 residues. The CDR3 loop is CASTWQGNYGYTF. CDR3 coding DNA: TGTGCCAGTACGTGGCAGGGCAACTATGGCTACACCTTC.

The CDR3 is CASGQGRGYGYTF. DNA for the CDR3: TGTGCCAGCGGGCAGGGGCGAGGCTATGGCTACACCTTC. The rearrangement joins TRBV12-3 or TRBV12-4 to TRBJ1-2; possibly TRBD1 for D (6 bases). V gave up 8 bases and J gave up 4 bases, with 14 bases separating them. The CDR3 has 13 residues.

J is TRBJ2-3 and V is TRBV12-3 or TRBV12-4, with D perhaps matching TRBD2 (6 bases). The CDR3 consists of 12 residues. Trimming removed 3 bases at V and 8 bases at J, with 9 bases between. CDR3 in amino acids: CASSFSGGTQYF. CDR3 nucleotide sequence: TGTGCCAGCAGTTTTTCCGGGGGTACGCAGTATTTT.

The rearrangement uses TRBV10-3 and TRBJ2-7, with 7 bases fitting TRBD1. The V gene's germline CDR1 is ENHRY and CDR2 SYGVKD. The CDR3 length is 17 residues. The junction had 20 bases not matched to a gene; V was cut back by 6 bases and J by 6 bases. CDR3 sequence: CAIRKYIPGQKIFEQYF. In nucleotides, the CDR3 is TGTGCCATCAGGAAGTATATTCCGGGACAGAAGATCTTCGAGCAGTACTTC.

The CDR3 reads CASSPPGQGGVGEQYF. CDR3 bases: TGTGCCAGCTCACCACCAGGACAGGGCGGTGTGGGAGAGCAGTACTTC. The chain joins TRBV18 to TRBJ2-7, with 8 bases identical to TRBD1. CDR1 and CDR2 (germline): KGHSH, LQKENI. The CDR3 has 16 residues. The ends lost 0 bases at V and 7 bases at J; junction bases unmatched: 11.

This clone appeared once. V usage is TRBV2 and J usage is TRBJ1-2; the match to TRBD1 covers 9 bases. In germline, CDR1 is SNHLY, CDR2 FYNNEI. The CDR3 is 15 amino acids. V lost 2 bases to trimming and J lost 2 bases; unmatched junction nucleotides: 3. CDR3 coding DNA: TGTGCCAGCAGTGAACCTGGACAGGGGAACTATGGCTACACCTTC. Encoded protein: CASSEPGQGNYGYTF.

The chain joins TRBV5-4 to TRBJ1-1; D is perhaps TRBD1 (5 bases). Germline CDR1 SGHNT, CDR2 YYREEE (reference sequence). This CDR3 has 16 residues. Trimming took 4 bases from V and 3 from J, leaving 19 bases between them. The CDR3 DNA reads TGTGCCAGCAGCCGTGGTGGGTCCCAGGGATACACTGAAGCTTTCTTT. Amino acid sequence: CASSRGGSQGYTEAFF.

The rearrangement links TRBV6-5 to TRBJ2-6, with D tentatively TRBD1 (5 bases). The CDR3 totals 15 residues. Germline V gene data show CDR1 as MNHEY and CDR2 as SVGAGI. With 6 bases removed from V and 0 bases from J, the gap between germline ends came to 9 bases. In DNA, the CDR3 is TGTGCCAGCAGACACGACAGCTCTGGGGCCAACGTCCTGACTTTC. As protein: CASRHDSSGANVLTF.